This T cell receptor (beta chain) was sequenced for a study of blood T cell repertoires in COVID-19. About the research overall: Samples came from the United States, Italy and Spain, spanning acute and convalescent COVID-19.

The germline V gene has CDR1 SGHRS and CDR2 YFSETQ. The CDR3 sequence is 14 residues long. Trimming removed 2 bases at V and 6 bases at J, with 11 bases between. Authors' methods: Estimated nucleated cell counts came from reference gene primer amplification. TCRdb's table, derived via immunoSEQ multiplex PCR, lists solely in-frame clones and lacks some. From that table come the V and J calls and clone size; the DNA was used to work out D and trimming. The sample carries about 33,000 clones, 85% to 90% recorded once. The sequence was collected from a human donor in a cohort sampled during active COVID-19. V gene TRBV5-1 combines with J gene TRBJ2-2; no definite D call. Sequenced sample: peripheral blood. The CDR3 bases are TGCGCCAGCAGCTTAGAGGTAGCCGCCGGGGAGCTGTTTTTT. Amino acids: CASSLEVAAGELFF.